The next 13 T cell receptor beta chains were all read from a single sample in a study of cytomegalovirus exposure and HLA in healthy donors (dated by TCRdb to about 2017). Library preparation used the immunoSEQ multiplex PCR assay. For the multiplex PCR, a mixture combining 60 forward primers for TCR Vbeta segments and 13 reverse primers for TCR Jbeta segments was used. TCRdb stores this immuneACCESS table with in-frame sequences only. Part of the clones is absent; in the studies checked, under half of the shortfall reflects unresolved V genes, and no reason is known for the rest. The sample has 120,000 to 150,000 clones on record, nearly 85% of them singletons. Roughly 3.4% of the sample is taken by the ten largest. Sequencing used PBMCs. The receptors stem from a male donor in good health and CMV-seronegative.

The chain couples TRBV10-1 to TRBJ2-1, with TRBD2 identical over 9 bases. CDR3 length: 15 residues. V was pared by 7 bases and J by 6 bases, with 10 bases of the junction left unmatched. CDR1 is WNHNN, CDR2 SYGVQD, per germline (reference sequence). CDR3 loop: CASIPPGLAPNEQFF. CDR3 DNA: TGCGCCAGCATACCCCCGGGACTAGCACCCAATGAGCAGTTCTTC.

This clone was seen a handful of times. The V and J genes are TRBV28 and TRBJ1-4, with a weak D call TRBD1 (5 bases). Trimming took off 8 bases at V and 5 bases at J, with 9 bases between the two ends. Germline loops: CDR1 MDHEN, CDR2 SYDVKM. This CDR3 has 12 residues. DNA for the CDR3: TGTGCCAGCGGGGGGTTAAATGAAAAACTGTTTTTT. It specifies CASGGLNEKLFF.

The chain links TRBV19 to TRBJ1-2; 7 bases align to TRBD1. In germline, CDR1 is LNHDA, CDR2 SQIVND (reference sequence). V was clipped by 2 bases and J by 8 bases; unmatched bases: 5. The CDR3 consists of 13 residues. The CDR3 nucleotides are TGTGCCAGTAGTATACCGACAGGGCCGGGCTACACCTTC. Protein: CASSIPTGPGYTF.

The CDR3 is CASSLLRAGGDTEAFF. In DNA form, the CDR3 reads TGTGCCAGTAGTTTGCTTAGGGCAGGGGGCGACACTGAAGCTTTCTTT. The chain joins TRBV19 to TRBJ1-1, with 8 nucleotides matching TRBD1. The CDR3 has 16 amino acids. Germline V CDR1 and CDR2: LNHDA, SQIVND (reference sequence). The trim removed 5 bases at V and 3 bases at J, leaving 11 bases unmatched.

The chain carries TRBV6-5 and TRBJ1-4; TRBD1 matches at 7 bases. Germline values: CDR1 MNHEY, CDR2 SVGAGI. V lost 5 bases and J lost 5; bases outside the gene matches: 5. The CDR3 length is 14 residues. CDR3 coding DNA: TGTGCCAGCAGTGAAACGGACAGGAATGAAAAACTGTTTTTT. Translated: CASSETDRNEKLFF.

This chain joins TRBV10-2 and TRBJ2-2; D is possibly TRBD2 (5 bases). The CDR3 is 15 amino acids. The V gene lost 8 bases and the J gene lost 6 bases, with 19 bases spanning the gap. The germline CDR1 and CDR2 sequences are WSHSY and SAAADI. The CDR3: CASVRGFLGSGELFF. DNA of the CDR3: TGCGCCAGCGTCCGGGGTTTCCTGGGGTCCGGGGAGCTGTTTTTT.

This clone was seen only a few times. The gene calls are TRBV5-1 and TRBJ2-7; 8 positions agree with TRBD2. The ends lost 7 bases at V and 1 base at J; junction bases unmatched: 13. The CDR3 is 16 residues long. CDR1 and CDR2 (germline): SGHRS, YFSETQ. The CDR3 protein is CASFLGSGASSYEQYF. CDR3 bases: TGCGCCAGCTTCCTGGGTAGCGGGGCCTCGTCCTACGAGCAGTACTTC.

This clone has just a few counts. This rearrangement joins TRBV29-1 to TRBJ2-3; weak D call: TRBD2 (6 bases). The ends were cut back, 0 bases at V and 4 bases at J, with 23 bases in the middle. Germline V gene data show CDR1 as SQVTM and CDR2 as ANQGSEA. The CDR3 is 18 amino acids. This CDR3 is CSVEDWYGGGIRADTQYF. CDR3 sequence (DNA): TGCAGCGTTGAAGATTGGTACGGGGGTGGTATTCGGGCAGATACGCAGTATTTT.

This rearrangement joins TRBV29-1 to TRBJ2-7; 9 nucleotides line up with TRBD2. This CDR3 is built from 14 residues. The germline gives CDR1 SQVTM, CDR2 ANQGSEA. Trimming removed 5 bases from V and 2 bases from J; junction bases left unmatched: 7. The CDR3, as DNA: TGCAGCGTTCCCGCGCGGGAGGGGGCCTACGAGCAGTACTTC. Its protein product is CSVPAREGAYEQYF.

This clone was recorded a few times. The chain uses TRBV5-1 and TRBJ1-2; TRBD1 is a possible D gene (5 bases). V was cut by 5 bases and J by 4 bases, with 21 bases left in between. The CDR3 is 16 amino acids. The germline gives CDR1 SGHRS, CDR2 YFSETQ. CDR3: CASSTEGQAPPYGYTF. The DNA of the CDR3 is TGCGCCAGCAGTACGGAGGGGCAGGCCCCCCCCTATGGCTACACCTTC.

The chain carries TRBV27 and TRBJ1-5, with 7 positions matching TRBD1. This CDR3 contains 12 residues. The trim removed 5 bases at V and 9 bases at J, leaving 4 bases unmatched. CDR1 and CDR2 from the germline V gene are MNHEY and SMNVEV (reference sequence). For the CDR3, the DNA is TGTGCCAGCAGTGTCCCAGGGGGGCCCCAGCATTTT. This codes for CASSVPGGPQHF.

V gene TRBV4-1 combines with J gene TRBJ2-2, with D possibly being TRBD2 (7 bases). The germline V gene has CDR1 MGHRA and CDR2 YSYEKL. V lost 4 bases and J 1 base, leaving 19 bases between the germline ends. The CDR3 has 18 amino acids. CDR3 region: CASSPPGRGGRNTGELFF. CDR3 nucleotides: TGCGCCAGCAGCCCCCCTGGCAGGGGCGGGAGGAACACCGGGGAGCTGTTTTTT.

This chain connects TRBV6-1 to TRBJ1-5; the D is unclear. The CDR3 is made up of 17 amino acids. CDR1 is MNHNS and CDR2 is SASEGT in the germline V gene. V lost 0 bases and J lost 0, with 12 bases in between. This CDR3 reads CASSEALAGGSNQPQHF. The CDR3, as DNA: TGTGCCAGCAGTGAAGCGCTGGCGGGAGGTAGCAATCAGCCCCAGCATTTT.